The 14 T cell receptor beta chains presented below share a single source sample, sequenced in a study of response to subunit inactivated influenza vaccine. TCRdb fed the RT-PCR reads into MiXCR, producing one record per CDR3 protein. The sample has approximately 570,000 distinct CDR3 sequences, 6% to 9% seen once. The sequenced sample was PBMCs from blood, obtained roughly 24 months after vaccination. Receptor source: a man between 45 and 75 years old who received an inactivated influenza vaccine.

The chain is built from TRBV5-1 and TRBJ2-3; no reliable D call. The CDR3 has 15 residues. V was pared by 0 bases and J by 1 base, with 9 bases between. Germline V lookup: CDR1 SGHRS, CDR2 YFSETQ. In DNA form, the CDR3 reads TGCGCCAGCAGCTTGGACACCCCGGGCACAGATACGCAGTATTTT. This sequence encodes CASSLDTPGTDTQYF. Based on the CDR3 plus reference TRBV5-1 and TRBJ2-3, the full variable domain is KAGVTQTPRYLIKTRGQQVTLSCSPISGHRSVSWYQQTPGQGLQFLFEYFSETQRNKGNFPGRFSGRQFSNSRSEMNVSTLELGDSALYLCASSLDTPGTDTQYFGPGTRLTVL.

The rearrangement uses TRBV15 and TRBJ2-1; 8 nucleotides match TRBD2. The V gene end was trimmed by 0 bases and the J gene end by 6 bases; junction bases not matched to a gene: 7. This CDR3 region has 16 residues. In germline, CDR1 is LNHNV, CDR2 YYDKDF (reference sequence). Written as DNA, the CDR3 is TGTGCCACCAGCAGAGACCCGCCAACTAGCGGCAATGAGCAGTTCTTC. Translated, it gives CATSRDPPTSGNEQFF.

The chain carries TRBV6-2 or TRBV6-3 and TRBJ1-3; possibly TRBD1 for D (5 bases). The CDR3 totals 17 residues. Looked up from germline, CDR1 is MNHEY and CDR2 is SVGEGT. V was trimmed by 10 bases and J by 4 bases, leaving 26 bases between them. CDR3 region: CATLPRPGTSGGNTIYF. Written as DNA, the CDR3 is TGTGCCACTTTACCTCGTCCCGGGACCAGCGGAGGAAACACCATATATTTT.

This clonotype was observed a few times. The chain combines TRBV6-1 with TRBJ2-2; a possible D gene is TRBD2 (7 bases). The CDR3 is 14 residues long. V lost 10 bases, J lost 4 bases, and 16 bases lay in between. Germline assignment: CDR1 MNHNS and CDR2 SASEGT. CDR3 in amino acids: CATLGGASTGELFF. In DNA, the CDR3 is TGTGCCACCTTGGGGGGGGCCTCCACCGGGGAGCTGTTTTTT.

This chain connects TRBV3-1 to TRBJ1-1; TRBD1 is a possible D gene (6 bases). The germline V gene encodes CDR1 LGHDT and CDR2 YNNKEL (reference sequence). The germline V and J ends were trimmed by 10 bases and 0 bases, with 12 bases remaining between them. CDR3 length: 13 amino acids. The CDR3 DNA is TGTGCCACCGCGGACAGACTGAACACTGAAGCTTTCTTT. This translates into CATADRLNTEAFF.

This clonotype was counted a few times. The chain links TRBV9 to TRBJ2-3, with TRBD1 matching over 8 bases. Germline CDR1 and CDR2: SGDLS and YYNGEE. V trimming: 1 base; J trimming: 4 bases; junction bases outside the gene matches: 5. The CDR3 totals 15 residues. In DNA, the CDR3 is TGTGCCAGCAGCGTACTAGGGACAGGACCAGATACGCAGTATTTT. This sequence encodes CASSVLGTGPDTQYF.

The chain has TRBV27 and TRBJ2-3; 9 nucleotides agree with TRBD1. The CDR3 sequence is 16 residues long. Germline V gene lookup returns CDR1 MNHEY and CDR2 SMNVEV (reference sequence). The junction had 7 bases not matched to a gene; V was cut back by 6 bases and J by 0 bases. The CDR3 reads CASRNYRGLSTDTQYF. The DNA of the CDR3 is TGTGCCAGCAGGAACTACAGGGGGCTTAGCACAGATACGCAGTATTTT.

This clonotype was recorded at least ten times. This chain connects TRBV10-3 to TRBJ2-7, with 12 nucleotides matching TRBD1. V dropped 7 bases and J dropped 0; count of bases not matched to a gene: 10. The CDR3 has 17 amino acids. The germline V gene encodes CDR1 ENHRY and CDR2 SYGVKD. CDR3 region: CAIKGSGTGGASYEQYF. CDR3 bases: TGTGCCATCAAGGGGTCCGGGACAGGGGGCGCCTCCTACGAGCAGTACTTC.

The chain links TRBV2 to TRBJ2-5; TRBD2 matches at 9 bases. The germline V gene encodes CDR1 SNHLY and CDR2 FYNNEI. The junction had 5 bases not matched to a gene; V was cut back by 2 bases and J by 1 base. The CDR3 runs to 16 residues. DNA for the CDR3: TGTGCCAGCAGTGAAATGACTAGCGGCATCCAAGAGACCCAGTACTTC. Amino acids: CASSEMTSGIQETQYF.

This clonotype was observed at least ten times. The genes are TRBV7-2 and TRBJ2-7, with TRBD1 matching 7 bases. This CDR3 contains 13 residues. The junction had 7 bases not matched to a gene; V was cut back by 5 bases and J by 6 bases. Germline V gene lookup returns CDR1 SGHTA and CDR2 FQGNSA. This chain's CDR3 is CASSAGTAREQYF. CDR3 coding DNA: TGTGCCAGCAGCGCAGGGACAGCTCGCGAGCAGTACTTC.

This clonotype came up many times. The chain couples TRBV20-1 to TRBJ1-1; possibly TRBD1 for D (5 bases). The CDR3 is 13 residues long. V gave up 5 bases and J gave up 3 bases, with 13 bases separating them. Germline assignment: CDR1 DFQATT and CDR2 SNEGSKA (reference sequence). This CDR3 reads CSADRGTYTEAFF. In nucleotides, the CDR3 is TGCAGTGCTGACCGGGGGACCTACACTGAAGCTTTCTTT.

Ten or more counts support this clonotype. The CDR3 DNA sequence: TGCGCCAGCAGCGCAGGTTGGCGGGGACAGCAAGAGACCCAGTACTTC. This gives the protein CASSAGWRGQQETQYF. The chain recombines TRBV5-1 with TRBJ2-5; D perhaps matches TRBD1 (7 bases). This CDR3 region has 16 residues. The germline gives CDR1 SGHRS, CDR2 YFSETQ. The V gene lost 4 bases and the J gene lost 2 bases, with 18 bases spanning the gap.

The J gene is TRBJ2-7, the V gene TRBV21-1; no check of the table's D call, TRBD2, against the DNA was made. TRBV21-1 is deemed a pseudogene. This CDR3 is 17 amino acids long. This chain's CDR3 is CASSKGPLGVGTYEQYF. The CDR3 DNA is TGTGCCAGCAGCAAAGGCCCGCTGGGTGTAGGGACCTACGAGCAGTACTTC.

This clonotype was recorded a few times. The rearrangement links TRBV7-2 to TRBJ1-2; D might be TRBD1 (5 bases). The V gene lost 1 base and the J gene lost 6 bases, with 18 bases spanning the gap. Germline lookup yields CDR1 SGHTA and CDR2 FQGNSA. CDR3 length: 16 residues. CDR3 in amino acids: CASSLGLVRGKDGYTF. CDR3 coding DNA: TGTGCCAGCAGCTTAGGTTTAGTGAGGGGCAAAGATGGCTACACCTTC.